This passage covers 25 T cell receptor beta chains from one sample sequenced in a study of beta chain features in type 1 diabetes. These receptors' antigens are unknown. Isolated RNA was reverse transcribed in full, so expressed TCRB transcripts were sequenced. Here immunoSEQ multiplex PCR was the method, and the copy in TCRdb shows in-frame clones only, minus some. The sample carries around 140,000 clones, about 10% recorded once. The study, taken as a whole, reports: Moderate yet significant TCRB CDR3 shortening was seen in Type 1 diabetes patients in all four CD4+ subsets.

The sequenced material came from central memory CD4+ T cells from blood. Every receptor here comes from a man aged 25 to 45 with type 1 diabetes.

This clone was counted between two and nine times. The V call is TRBV2, the J call TRBJ2-1, with TRBD2 matching over 8 bases. With 6 bases clipped from V and 1 base from J, the junction kept 5 bases outside the gene matches. The CDR3 runs to 15 residues. The V gene's germline CDR1 is SNHLY and CDR2 FYNNEI. The CDR3 loop is CASRLGLVSYNEQFF. The DNA for the CDR3 is TGTGCCAGCAGGCTGGGACTAGTGTCCTACAATGAGCAGTTCTTC.

This clone has only a few counts. At one boundary the junction diverges from the germline segment, which might be a read error. The chain recombines TRBV7-7 with TRBJ2-1; 14 bases agree with TRBD2. Germline-derived CDR1 and CDR2 are SSHAT and FNYEAQ (reference sequence). This CDR3 region has 16 residues. CDR3 nucleotide sequence: TGTGCTAGCAGCCCGCGGACTAGCGGGGGGAAGAATGAGCAGTTCTTC. It specifies CASSPRTSGGKNEQFF.

This clone has only a few counts. This sequence joins TRBV7-9 and TRBJ1-1; D ambiguous. The CDR3 consists of 14 residues. Germline CDR1 SEHNR, CDR2 FQNEAQ (reference sequence). Trimming cost V 7 bases and J 2 bases, with 14 bases left between them. CDR3 DNA sequence: TGTGCCAGCACTCCCGGACTGTTTAACACTGAAGCTTTCTTT. It translates to CASTPGLFNTEAFF. Based on the CDR3 plus reference TRBV7-9 and TRBJ1-1, the full variable domain is DTGVSQNPRHKITKRGQNVTFRCDPISEHNRLYWYRQTLGQGPEFLTYFQNEAQLEKSRLLSDRFSAERPKGSFSTLEIQRTEQGDSAMYLCASTPGLFNTEAFFGQGTRLTVV.

The sample holds a few counts of this clone. The rearrangement links TRBV2 to TRBJ2-4; weak D call: TRBD2 (5 bases). Between the trimmed V and J ends, which lost 1 base and 12 bases, there was a span of 16 bases. The CDR3 totals 14 residues. CDR1 is SNHLY, CDR2 FYNNEI, per germline. The CDR3 region has the DNA TGTGCCAGCAGTGAAGAAGATTGGACTGGCCCTCAGTACTTC. This gives the protein CASSEEDWTGPQYF.

Many counts were recorded for this clone. This chain links TRBV5-1 with TRBJ1-2; D is perhaps TRBD1 (5 bases). Germline V gives CDR1 SGHRS, CDR2 YFSETQ. V was pared by 4 bases and J by 2 bases, with 9 bases between. The CDR3 is 13 residues long. CDR3 bases: TGCGCCAGCAGCATAGACAGCAACTATGGCTACACCTTC. Translating it yields CASSIDSNYGYTF.

The chain links TRBV2 to TRBJ1-6, with D perhaps TRBD1 (6 bases). V lost 6 bases and J lost 10, with 16 bases in between. This CDR3 has 14 residues. Germline V gene lookup returns CDR1 SNHLY and CDR2 FYNNEI. The DNA of the CDR3 is TGTGCCAGCAGCGAGACAGGAGAGGGCTCACCCCTCCACTTT. Amino acid sequence: CASSETGEGSPLHF.

This clone has only a few counts. This rearrangement joins TRBV5-1 to TRBJ2-3; 9 bases line up with TRBD1. Germline CDR1 reads SGHRS; CDR2 reads YFSETQ. V trimming: 2 bases; J trimming: 1 base; junction bases outside the gene matches: 5. This CDR3 has 16 amino acids. This CDR3 reads CASSFTGGDRTDTQYF. The CDR3 DNA reads TGCGCCAGCAGCTTCACAGGGGGCGACCGCACAGATACGCAGTATTTT.

This clone was picked up a small number of times. The chain has TRBV30 and TRBJ1-4, with TRBD1 identical over 8 bases. V lost 0 bases to trimming and J lost 3 bases; unmatched junction nucleotides: 12. The CDR3 contains 18 residues. Germline loops: CDR1 GTSNPN, CDR2 SVGIG (reference sequence). The CDR3 spells CAWSVQGGAEAANEKLFF. CDR3 DNA: TGTGCCTGGAGTGTACAGGGGGGGGCAGAAGCAGCTAATGAAAAACTGTTTTTT.

This rearrangement joins TRBV29-1 to TRBJ2-7; 7 bases are a match to TRBD1. CDR1 and CDR2 from the germline V gene are SQVTM and ANQGSEA. The CDR3 consists of 12 residues. V dropped 6 bases and J dropped 6; count of bases not matched to a gene: 8. CDR3 sequence (DNA): TGCAGCGTCTCCCTAACAGGGGCCGAGCAGTACTTC. This sequence encodes CSVSLTGAEQYF.

The chain combines TRBV6-1 with TRBJ1-6; D might be TRBD1 (5 bases). Trimming cost V 1 base and J 3 bases, with 16 bases left between them. CDR1 MNHNS and CDR2 SASEGT come from the germline V gene. CDR3 length: 18 residues. CDR3 DNA: TGTGCCAGCAGTGAAGAGAGACTGGGAGGACACTATAATTCACCCCTCCACTTT. Its translation is CASSEERLGGHYNSPLHF.

This clone was recorded a few times. This specimen includes other DNA sequences encoding the same CDR3. This chain's CDR3 is CASSPRTQAGANVLTF. CDR3 in DNA: TGTGCCAGCAGCCCCCGGACTCAGGCTGGGGCCAACGTCCTGACTTTC. This chain links TRBV14 with TRBJ2-6; a possible D gene is TRBD2 (5 bases). Germline values: CDR1 SGHDN, CDR2 FVKESK. CDR3 length: 16 amino acids. V lost 4 bases and J 2 bases, leaving 12 bases between the germline ends.

The J gene is TRBJ1-2, the V gene TRBV14, with D hard to call. The CDR3 length is 16 residues. The germline V and J ends were trimmed by 1 base and 4 bases, with 16 bases remaining between them. Per germline, CDR1 SGHDN and CDR2 FVKESK. CDR3 region: CASSQGLSGFGYGYTF. In DNA form, the CDR3 reads TGTGCCAGCAGCCAAGGTCTTTCGGGATTTGGCTATGGCTACACCTTC.

This chain connects TRBV19 to TRBJ1-6, with D perhaps TRBD1 (6 bases). Germline CDR1 LNHDA, CDR2 SQIVND (reference sequence). V was shortened by 8 bases and J by 10 bases, with 15 bases between the two germline ends. The CDR3 consists of 13 residues. The CDR3, as DNA: TGTGCCAGTGGCCAGGGGATCCAATCACCCCTCCACTTT. Translated: CASGQGIQSPLHF.

The rearrangement links TRBV7-2 to TRBJ2-7; D unresolved. V was clipped by 2 bases and J by 0 bases, with 5 bases between them. The CDR3 totals 13 residues. CDR1 is SGHTA and CDR2 is FQGNSA in the germline V gene. The CDR3 nucleotides are TGTGCCAGCAGCTTACAGGTCTCCTACGAGCAGTACTTC. It translates to CASSLQVSYEQYF.

V is TRBV2 and J is TRBJ1-1, with 7 positions matching TRBD1. This CDR3 region has 12 residues. The V and J ends lost 10 bases and 6 bases, in that order; junction bases with no gene match: 8. In germline, CDR1 is SNHLY, CDR2 FYNNEI. CDR3 nucleotides: TGTGCCACGGGAGGGGGCAGGCCTGAAGCTTTCTTT. This sequence encodes CATGGGRPEAFF. The variable domain in full, completed from reference TRBV2 and TRBJ1-1, reads EPEVTQTPSHQVTQMGQEVILRCVPISNHLYFYWYRQILGQKVEFLVSFYNNEISEKSEIFDDQFSVERPDGSNFTLKIRSTKLEDSAMYFCATGGGRPEAFFGQGTRLTVV.

This clone was seen more than once but under ten times. The chain uses TRBV27 and TRBJ1-4; TRBD1 matches 7 bases. V lost 4 bases, J lost 7 bases, and 9 bases stayed unmatched. The germline V gene has CDR1 MNHEY and CDR2 SMNVEV (reference sequence). The CDR3 sequence is 15 residues long. In nucleotides, the CDR3 is TGTGCCAGCAGTTCCTCCGACAGGGTGGCTGAAAAACTGTTTTTT. Translation: CASSSSDRVAEKLFF.

CDR3 residues: CASSEQGAADTQYF. The CDR3 DNA reads as TGTGCCAGCAGTGAGCAGGGGGCGGCAGATACGCAGTATTTT. The genes are TRBV6-4 and TRBJ2-3; 8 bases are a match to TRBD1. The V and J ends lost 3 bases and 4 bases, in that order; junction bases with no gene match: 3. This CDR3 is built from 14 residues. The germline CDR1 and CDR2 sequences are MRHNA and SNTAGT.

This clone was picked up a small number of times. This sequence joins TRBV5-4 and TRBJ2-3; 8 bases fit TRBD2. Trimming removed 4 bases from V and 6 bases from J; junction bases left unmatched: 19. Germline V gene data show CDR1 as SGHNT and CDR2 as YYREEE (reference sequence). The CDR3 spans 18 residues. The CDR3 sequence is CASSLLLSGGSLGDTQYF. In nucleotides, the CDR3 is TGTGCCAGCAGCCTACTGTTGAGCGGGGGTTCTCTCGGGGATACGCAGTATTTT. Looking up the rest from reference TRBV5-4 and TRBJ2-3 gives the full variable domain: ETGVTQSPTHLIKTRGQQVTLRCSSQSGHNTVSWYQQALGQGPQFIFQYYREEENGRGNFPPRFSGLQFPNYSSELNVNALELDDSALYLCASSLLLSGGSLGDTQYFGPGTRLTVL.

This chain connects TRBV4-1 to TRBJ1-1; 8 positions agree with TRBD1. This CDR3 contains 15 residues. Germline-derived CDR1 and CDR2 are MGHRA and YSYEKL. Trimming cost V 1 base and J 5 bases; bases outside gene matches: 6. CDR3 coding DNA: TGCGCCAGCAGCCAAGCGAACAGGGGGGGAACTGAAGCTTTCTTT. Amino acids: CASSQANRGGTEAFF.

The V call is TRBV5-4, the J call TRBJ1-6; 8 bases map to TRBD1. The CDR3 extends over 16 amino acids. Germline V gene lookup returns CDR1 SGHNT and CDR2 YYREEE (reference sequence). J lost 7 bases, V lost 4 bases, and 10 bases had no gene match. The CDR3: CASSPFSDRDNSPLHF. The CDR3 DNA is TGTGCCAGCAGCCCCTTTTCGGACAGGGACAATTCACCCCTCCACTTT.

This clone has more than one count but fewer than ten. The chain carries TRBV29-1 and TRBJ2-3, with a weak D call TRBD2 (6 bases). Trimming pared 3 bases from V and 0 bases from J, leaving 13 bases between. Germline V CDR1 and CDR2: SQVTM, ANQGSEA. There are 15 residues in the CDR3. The CDR3 DNA is TGCAGCGTTGAGGCGGGGAGCTCTAGCACAGATACGCAGTATTTT. It encodes CSVEAGSSSTDTQYF.

The V call is TRBV2, the J call TRBJ1-3; D uncertain. Germline CDR1 and CDR2: SNHLY and FYNNEI. V gave up 8 bases and J gave up 4 bases, with 12 bases separating them. This CDR3 comprises 13 residues. The CDR3 DNA reads as TGTGCCAGCGCGAGGATGGCAGGAAACACCATATATTTT. It specifies CASARMAGNTIYF.

J is TRBJ1-2 and V is TRBV5-4, with 8 bases aligning to TRBD1. The V gene end was trimmed by 4 bases and the J gene end by 4 bases; junction bases not matched to a gene: 9. The germline gives CDR1 SGHNT, CDR2 YYREEE (reference sequence). The CDR3 is 15 amino acids. The CDR3 is CASSIQDRVGYGYTF. Written as DNA, the CDR3 is TGTGCCAGCAGCATTCAGGACAGGGTCGGCTATGGCTACACCTTC.

V and J are TRBV5-1 and TRBJ1-2; 9 bases fit TRBD1. J lost 8 bases, V lost 3 bases, and 23 bases had no gene match. The CDR3 loop spans 19 amino acids. The germline CDR1 and CDR2 sequences are SGHRS and YFSETQ. The CDR3, as DNA: TGCGCCAGCAGCTCACCCGGGGCGGGACAGGGCGCTTCGGATGGAGGCTACACCTTC. This gives the protein CASSSPGAGQGASDGGYTF.

The V call is TRBV7-3, the J call TRBJ2-7; a weak D match, TRBD1 (5 bases). The V end was cut by 5 bases, the J end by 3 bases, with 17 bases between. Germline V gives CDR1 SGHTA, CDR2 FQGTGA. This CDR3 region has 15 residues. This CDR3 is CASSTTPGPIYEQYF. The CDR3 DNA sequence: TGTGCCAGCAGCACAACCCCAGGGCCCATCTACGAGCAGTACTTC. The variable domain in full, completed from reference TRBV7-3 and TRBJ2-7, reads GAGVSQTPSNKVTEKGKYVELRCDPISGHTALYWYRQSLGQGPEFLIYFQGTGAADDSGLPNDRFFAVRPEGSVSTLKIQRTERGDSAVYLCASSTTPGPIYEQYFGPGTRLTVT.